Each of the 29 T cell receptor beta chains below was sequenced from the same sample in a study of OX40 agonist ivuxolimab in advanced cancers. Assay used: immunoSEQ multiplex PCR; TCRdb lists only in-frame clones, some missing. The sample has under 70,000 clones, approximately 89% seen once; the top ten hold approximately 1%. The material was CD4+ or CD8+ T cells sorted from blood, obtained in a trial of the OX40 agonist ivuxolimab. Receptor source: an adult with an advanced solid tumor such as melanoma, head and neck, liver or kidney cancer.

This chain joins TRBV6-1 and TRBJ1-1; D unresolved. The V end lost 6 bases, the J end lost 3 bases, and 11 bases lay between the germline ends. The CDR3 runs to 13 residues. Germline V CDR1 and CDR2: MNHNS, SASEGT. The CDR3 reads CASRARPDTEAFF. Written as DNA, the CDR3 is TGTGCCAGCAGGGCACGTCCGGACACTGAAGCTTTCTTT.

This clone was seen a few times. The chain links TRBV30 to TRBJ2-2, with D uncertain. Trimming left V 7 bases short and J 2 bases short, with 11 bases between. Per the germline V gene, CDR1 is GTSNPN and CDR2 is SVGIG (reference sequence). The CDR3 is 13 amino acids. The CDR3 is CASKARNTGELFF. CDR3 DNA: TGTGCCTCCAAGGCCAGAAACACCGGGGAGCTGTTTTTT. The variable domain in full, with the rest retrieved from reference TRBV30 and TRBJ2-2, is SQTIHQWPATLVQPVGSPLSLECTVEGTSNPNLYWYRQAAGRGLQLLFYSVGIGQISSEVPQNLSASRPQDRQFILSSKKLLLSDSGFYLCASKARNTGELFFGEGSRLTVL.

This clone was observed a few times. This chain uses TRBV19 with TRBJ1-5; TRBD1 agrees at 7 bases. Unmatched junction bases numbered 7, after V lost 3 bases and J lost 5 bases. This CDR3 has 15 residues. Germline CDR1 and CDR2: LNHDA and SQIVND (reference sequence). CDR3: CASSIDREGHQPQHF. The CDR3 DNA reads as TGTGCCAGTAGTATCGACAGGGAGGGCCATCAGCCCCAGCATTTT.

This chain joins TRBV6-1 and TRBJ2-3; the D is unclear. The germline CDR1 and CDR2 sequences are MNHNS and SASEGT. This CDR3 has 15 residues. V lost 7 bases and J 1 base, leaving 15 bases between the germline ends. The CDR3, as DNA: TGTGCCAGCAAACCGACCATTACGGGCACAGATACGCAGTATTTT. This codes for CASKPTITGTDTQYF.

The genes are TRBV19 and TRBJ1-2, with D perhaps TRBD1 (5 bases). There are 15 residues in the CDR3. Trimming cost V 7 bases and J 4 bases, with 19 bases left between them. The germline V gene has CDR1 LNHDA and CDR2 SQIVND (reference sequence). CDR3 region: CASTISAGIGYGYTF. The CDR3 DNA reads as TGTGCCAGTACCATATCCGCAGGGATCGGCTATGGCTACACCTTC.

The V call is TRBV7-3, the J call TRBJ2-1; possible D gene TRBD2, 6 bases. The V and J ends lost 1 base and 2 bases respectively, with 12 bases between them. Germline V lookup: CDR1 SGHTA, CDR2 FQGTGA. The CDR3 loop spans 16 amino acids. CDR3 sequence: CASSLSPLATYNEQFF. DNA of the CDR3: TGTGCCAGCAGCTTAAGCCCGCTAGCGACCTACAATGAGCAGTTCTTC.

This rearrangement joins TRBV28 to TRBJ2-5; weak D call: TRBD1 (6 bases). Trimming took off 7 bases at V and 4 bases at J, with 16 bases between the two ends. The CDR3 runs to 14 residues. CDR1 is MDHEN, CDR2 SYDVKM, per germline. The CDR3 reads CASNSGVRGETQYF. CDR3 coding DNA: TGTGCCAGCAACTCAGGGGTCCGGGGAGAGACCCAGTACTTC.

The rearrangement links TRBV28 to TRBJ1-5, with no clear D. The CDR3 is made up of 13 amino acids. CDR1 is MDHEN, CDR2 SYDVKM, per germline. The V and J ends lost 6 bases and 2 bases respectively, with 8 bases between them. Here the CDR3 reads CASSLLGNQPQHF. The CDR3 nucleotides are TGTGCCAGCAGCCTCCTTGGCAATCAGCCCCAGCATTTT.

V usage is TRBV5-1 and J usage is TRBJ1-2, with D possibly TRBD1 on 6 matching bases. The V end was cut by 0 bases, the J end by 4 bases, with 13 bases between. Per the germline V gene, CDR1 is SGHRS and CDR2 is YFSETQ. The CDR3 is 15 amino acids. CDR3 sequence (DNA): TGCGCCAGCAGCTTGGGAACAGGGCCCCTCTATGGCTACACCTTC. It codes for CASSLGTGPLYGYTF.

About this clone: Other DNA sequences of this sample code for an identical CDR3. The rearrangement links TRBV9 to TRBJ2-5; a possible D gene is TRBD1 (6 bases). The CDR3 covers 14 residues. Per the germline V gene, CDR1 is SGDLS and CDR2 is YYNGEE. V gave up 2 bases and J gave up 5 bases, with 13 bases separating them. For the CDR3, the DNA is TGTGCCAGCAGCGTTACAGGGAGAGGGGAGACCCAGTACTTC. It yields the protein CASSVTGRGETQYF.

As concerns this clone: One end of the junction fails to match germline, which may point to a read error. The chain recombines TRBV5-4 with TRBJ1-2; D is unclear. Germline V gene lookup returns CDR1 SGHNT and CDR2 YYREEE (reference sequence). CDR3 length: 14 amino acids. The CDR3, as DNA: TGTGCCAGCAGCTCCGGACTCTCCTTTGGGGAATTTATTTTC. Its protein product is CASSSGLSFGEFIF.

The gene calls are TRBV4-1 and TRBJ2-3; TRBD2 aligns across 7 bases. CDR3 length: 16 amino acids. With 2 bases clipped from V and 3 bases from J, the junction kept 8 bases outside the gene matches. CDR1 and CDR2 (germline): MGHRA, YSYEKL. The CDR3 region has the DNA TGCGCCAGCAGCCAATACGGGGGAGGGGTTACAGATACGCAGTATTTT. Protein sequence: CASSQYGGGVTDTQYF.

This sequence joins TRBV7-9 and TRBJ1-6; D is unclear. Germline values: CDR1 SEHNR, CDR2 FQNEAQ (reference sequence). V gave up 4 bases and J gave up 7 bases, with 14 bases separating them. The CDR3 sequence is 15 residues long. As DNA, the CDR3 is TGTGCCAGCAGCTCCTCGGACCGTCCCAATTCACCCCTCCACTTT. Translating it yields CASSSSDRPNSPLHF.

The chain recombines TRBV6-5 with TRBJ2-5; TRBD1 might be the D (6 bases). Trimming took 5 bases from V and 4 from J, leaving 14 bases between them. The CDR3 is 14 residues long. The germline gives CDR1 MNHEY, CDR2 SVGAGI. This chain's CDR3 is CASSRARGRETQYF. CDR3 nucleotides: TGTGCCAGCAGTCGGGCCAGGGGAAGAGAGACCCAGTACTTC.

The V call is TRBV5-1, the J call TRBJ2-7; TRBD1 aligns across 12 bases. CDR1 SGHRS and CDR2 YFSETQ come from the germline V gene. After removal of 3 bases from V and 5 bases from J, the junction contained 9 bases not matched to a gene. The CDR3 totals 16 residues. Here the CDR3 DNA reads TGCGCCAGCAGCTCCACTACCGGGACAGGGGGCGACGAGCAGTACTTC. It codes for CASSSTTGTGGDEQYF.

The rearrangement uses TRBV2 and TRBJ2-5; the D gene is possibly TRBD1 (5 bases). The CDR3 is made up of 13 amino acids. Germline V CDR1 and CDR2: SNHLY, FYNNEI. V lost 7 bases, J lost 2 bases, and 11 bases lay in between. The CDR3 DNA sequence: TGTGCCAGCACGAGACAGTTTCAAGAGACCCAGTACTTC. It encodes CASTRQFQETQYF.

The gene calls are TRBV6-1 and TRBJ2-5; D is uncertain. CDR3 length: 14 amino acids. The V end lost 1 base, the J end lost 0 bases, and 6 bases lay between the germline ends. In germline, CDR1 is MNHNS, CDR2 SASEGT. This CDR3 reads CASSEGADQETQYF. In DNA, the CDR3 is TGTGCCAGCAGTGAAGGGGCAGACCAAGAGACCCAGTACTTC.

V is TRBV28 and J is TRBJ2-1; 9 positions agree with TRBD2. The V gene's germline CDR1 is MDHEN and CDR2 SYDVKM. CDR3 length: 16 residues. Losses at the gene ends were 2 bases for V and 7 bases for J; bases not matched to a gene: 9. CDR3 sequence (DNA): TGTGCCAGCAGTTTAAATTCGGCGGGAGGGAAAAATGAGCAGTTCTTC. This encodes CASSLNSAGGKNEQFF.

J is TRBJ2-4 and V is TRBV19; no definite D call. The CDR3 extends over 12 amino acids. With 7 bases removed from V and 1 base from J, the gap between germline ends came to 5 bases. Germline values: CDR1 LNHDA, CDR2 SQIVND (reference sequence). The CDR3 loop is CASKEAKNIQYF. For the CDR3, the DNA is TGTGCCAGTAAGGAGGCCAAAAACATTCAGTACTTC.

V and J are TRBV7-2 and TRBJ2-3, with no clear D. The CDR3 loop spans 13 amino acids. Trimming left V 1 base short and J 6 bases short, with 8 bases between. Germline V gene sequence: CDR1 SGHTA, CDR2 FQGNSA. For the CDR3, the DNA is TGTGCCAGCAGCTTAGATGCTCCCGATACGCAGTATTTT. It is translated as CASSLDAPDTQYF.

CDR3 protein: CASSQEFGETQYF. The CDR3, as DNA: TGCGCCAGCAGCCAAGAGTTTGGGGAGACCCAGTACTTC. The chain combines TRBV4-3 with TRBJ2-5; D is unclear. The ends were cut back, 0 bases at V and 5 bases at J, with 7 bases in the middle. The CDR3 covers 13 residues. Germline lookup yields CDR1 LGHNA and CDR2 YSLEER.

This clone was seen a handful of times. The J gene is TRBJ1-1, the V gene TRBV7-9; D ambiguous. The CDR3 contains 11 residues. Deletions cut 7 bases from V and 7 bases from J, with 10 bases between. Germline loops: CDR1 SEHNR, CDR2 FQNEAQ (reference sequence). The CDR3 loop reads CASKQDIEAFF. As DNA, the CDR3 is TGTGCCAGCAAGCAAGACATTGAAGCTTTCTTT.

CDR3 coding DNA: TGTGCCAGCACCCAGGGGGGAAGCCAAGAGACCCAGTACTTC. Translation: CASTQGGSQETQYF. This chain uses TRBV28 with TRBJ2-5, with a weak D call TRBD1 (7 bases). The CDR3 runs to 14 residues. Germline CDR1 is MDHEN and CDR2 is SYDVKM. The ends were cut back, 7 bases at V and 1 base at J, with 13 bases in the middle.

The CDR3 is CASSLAGTPETQYF. In DNA form, the CDR3 reads TGTGCCAGCAGCTTAGCCGGGACACCAGAGACCCAGTACTTC. The V call is TRBV7-2, the J call TRBJ2-5; possibly TRBD1 for D (6 bases). Germline CDR1 reads SGHTA; CDR2 reads FQGNSA. Deletions cut 0 bases from V and 4 bases from J, with 9 bases between. This CDR3 has 14 amino acids.

V usage is TRBV7-9 and J usage is TRBJ1-1; TRBD1 aligns across 7 bases. The CDR3 has 14 residues. Germline assignment: CDR1 SEHNR and CDR2 FQNEAQ (reference sequence). The ends lost 5 bases at V and 13 bases at J; junction bases unmatched: 16. DNA of the CDR3: TGTGCCAGCAGCCCAGGGGGACAGCTTGAAGAGGGTTTCTTT. Amino acids: CASSPGGQLEEGFF.

The V call is TRBV7-2, the J call TRBJ2-1; TRBD1 might be the D (5 bases). The germline CDR1 and CDR2 sequences are SGHTA and FQGNSA. Trimming took off 5 bases at V and 8 bases at J, with 13 bases between the two ends. CDR3 length equals 13 residues. CDR3 nucleotides: TGTGCCAGCAGCCACCGGCAGGGCCATGAGCAGTTCTTC. It specifies CASSHRQGHEQFF.

The chain employs TRBV9 and TRBJ1-1, with D perhaps TRBD1 (5 bases). Germline values: CDR1 SGDLS, CDR2 YYNGEE. The CDR3 is made up of 15 amino acids. V was cut by 0 bases and J by 6 bases, with 15 bases left in between. The CDR3 loop reads CASSVESGDLSEAFF. The CDR3 DNA follows: TGTGCCAGCAGCGTAGAGTCGGGGGATTTATCTGAAGCTTTCTTT.

Comments on this clone: This specimen includes other DNA sequences encoding the same CDR3. The chain employs TRBV5-4 and TRBJ2-2, with D hard to call. This CDR3 comprises 15 residues. Trimming removed 0 bases from V and 5 bases from J, with 11 bases in between. The germline CDR1 and CDR2 sequences are SGHNT and YYREEE (reference sequence). CDR3 bases: TGTGCCAGCAGCTTGGATTCAGGCGCGACCGGGGAGCTGTTTTTT. As protein: CASSLDSGATGELFF.

This sequence joins TRBV19 and TRBJ2-7, with TRBD2 matching over 11 bases. The CDR3 loop spans 16 amino acids. V lost 2 bases, J lost 3 bases, and 6 bases stayed unmatched. Germline loops: CDR1 LNHDA, CDR2 SQIVND (reference sequence). The CDR3 sequence is CASSIYKLAGGYEQYF. The CDR3, as DNA: TGTGCCAGTAGTATATACAAGCTAGCGGGGGGCTACGAGCAGTACTTC.